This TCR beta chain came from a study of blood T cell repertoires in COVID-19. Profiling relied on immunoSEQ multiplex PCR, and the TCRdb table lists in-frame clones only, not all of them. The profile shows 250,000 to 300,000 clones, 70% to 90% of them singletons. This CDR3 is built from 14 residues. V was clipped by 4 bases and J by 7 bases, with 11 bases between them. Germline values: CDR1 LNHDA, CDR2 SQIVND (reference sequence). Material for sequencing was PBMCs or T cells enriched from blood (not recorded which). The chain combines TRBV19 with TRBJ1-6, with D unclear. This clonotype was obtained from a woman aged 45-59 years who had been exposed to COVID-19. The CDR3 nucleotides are TGTGCCAGTAGTACCCCATCGGGGAATTCACCCCTCCACTTT. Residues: CASSTPSGNSPLHF.